This T cell receptor beta chain was profiled in a study of blood T cell repertoires in COVID-19. In the study overall: The United States, Italy and Spain supplied acute and convalescent COVID-19 samples. In each case, the material was cDNA or gDNA derived from T cells, B-cell-depleted T cells, or PBMCs.

Study processing details: Scientists estimated how many nucleated cells there were by amplifying reference gene primers. Assay used: immunoSEQ multiplex PCR; TCRdb lists only in-frame clones, some missing. V and J calls and clone size are given by that table; D and trimming were obtained from the DNA. Of 100,000 to 150,000 clones in the sample, approximately 80% were seen once. Trimming pared 0 bases from V and 6 bases from J, leaving 12 bases between. Looked up from germline, CDR1 is SGHKS and CDR2 is YYEKEE (reference sequence). CDR3 size: 14 residues. What was sequenced was peripheral blood. The source is a woman aged 55-69 years with active or convalescent COVID-19. The rearrangement links TRBV5-5 to TRBJ1-1; no clear D. DNA of the CDR3: TGTGCCAGCAGCTTGGCGGTTCGAGATCCTGAAGCTTTCTTT. Protein product: CASSLAVRDPEAFF.